This T cell receptor beta chain is from a study of type 1 regulatory T cells. Study at large: An in vitro protocol generated T-allo10, a Tr1-enriched, alloantigen-specific CD4 T cell product.

Overall study findings and caveats: Compared with non-Tr1 cells, Tr1 cells showed a narrower TCR repertoire.

This clonotype was seen only a few times. Its target is unknown. TCRdb called the reads again in MiXCR, with one record for every CDR3 protein. Of around 65,000 distinct CDR3 sequences listed, roughly 50% were seen once; the top ten hold more than 2%. The source of this sequence is a human donor in good health. The specimen was cultured non-Tr1 T cells, either the whole culture or a sorted T cell fraction (not recorded which).

The CDR3 is CAISEPLRSSYNEQFF. Here the CDR3 DNA reads TGTGCCATCAGTGAGCCCCTAAGGAGCTCCTACAATGAGCAGTTCTTC. The chain links TRBV10-3 to TRBJ2-1; D uncertain. The CDR3 has 16 amino acids. The germline V and J ends were trimmed by 2 bases and 0 bases, with 11 bases remaining between them. Germline loops: CDR1 ENHRY, CDR2 SYGVKD.